These 20 T cell receptor beta chains originate from one sample sequenced in a study of human T cells and chemical hapten exposure (dated by TCRdb to about 2021). The time point tag for this specimen amounts to: patch test 3, about 24 weeks after DPC sensitization. Read against the paper, the sample's treatment or condition label means: therapeutic diphenylcyclopropenone sensitization with weekly scalp DPC. Unfractionated whole blood was collected in Tempus Blood RNA tubes, and total RNA was extracted from that blood. The method behind the library was RACE. TCRdb records NextSeq 500 as the sequencer. Clones were called with MiXCR by TCRdb after fastp trimmed the public reads at Q25, and only in-frame beta chains were retained. Each record represents a unique CDR3 protein, reported with the most common genes and DNA among its rows. This sample comprises roughly 38,000 distinct CDR3 sequences, approximately 9.5% of them detected only once. Together, the top ten hold 26% of the sample.

The starting material was whole blood, obtained in connection with sensitization to the hapten diphenylcyclopropenone (DPC). Source of these receptors: a man aged 50 or older with alopecia areata. Some clones in this sample may be carry-over from other donors' samples.

This clonotype has a count of ten or more. This sequence joins TRBV10-2 and TRBJ2-7; 10 bases match TRBD2. The CDR3 sequence is 14 residues long. CDR1 is WSHSY, CDR2 SAAADI, per germline. The V segment lost 4 bases and the J segment 3 bases; nucleotides outside the gene matches: 3. The CDR3 sequence is CASSVTSGYYEQYF. DNA for the CDR3: TGCGCCAGCAGTGTGACTAGCGGGTACTACGAGCAGTACTTC.

This clonotype was observed a few times. The chain has TRBV6-5 and TRBJ2-5; the D gene is possibly TRBD2 (5 bases). Trimming shortened V by 6 bases and J by 7 bases, and 18 bases separated the two germline ends. Germline V gene lookup returns CDR1 MNHEY and CDR2 SVGAGI. There are 14 residues in the CDR3. CDR3 DNA sequence: TGTGCCAGCAGAAATACCGGACTGACGGGGACCCAGTACTTC. Its translation: CASRNTGLTGTQYF.

J is TRBJ1-5 and V is TRBV7-2; TRBD1 agrees at 9 bases. The CDR3 has 16 residues. V shed 7 bases, J shed 6 bases, and the junction held 13 bases outside the gene matches. Germline-derived CDR1 and CDR2 are SGHTA and FQGNSA. Written as DNA, the CDR3 is TGTGCCAGCACCCTTATTGGACAGGGGTACGCTCAGCCCCAGCATTTT. It yields the protein CASTLIGQGYAQPQHF.

The table lists this clonotype with a few counts. The chain is built from TRBV6-5 and TRBJ1-4; 7 bases map to TRBD1. Looked up from germline, CDR1 is MNHEY and CDR2 is SVGAGI. The CDR3 loop spans 15 amino acids. V dropped 6 bases and J dropped 8; count of bases not matched to a gene: 12. DNA for the CDR3: TGTGCCAGCAGACCAACAGGGGACCGACGGGAAAAACTGTTTTTT. Encoded protein: CASRPTGDRREKLFF.

This clonotype has a count of ten or more. J is TRBJ1-2 and V is TRBV10-3; 7 bases are shared with TRBD1. Germline assignment: CDR1 ENHRY and CDR2 SYGVKD. This CDR3 has 15 residues. V lost 2 bases to trimming and J lost 6 bases; unmatched junction nucleotides: 9. The CDR3: CAISELTGEGNGYTF. CDR3 bases: TGTGCCATCAGTGAGCTTACAGGGGAAGGGAATGGCTACACCTTC.

As for this clonotype: A junction end diverges from the germline sequence, so it may reflect a read error. V usage is TRBV20-1 and J usage is TRBJ2-3, with 9 bases matching TRBD2. Germline V lookup: CDR1 DFQATT, CDR2 SNEGSKA (reference sequence). The CDR3 totals 15 residues. In DNA, the CDR3 is TGCAGAGCTAGCGGGGCGGATGACGGCACAGATACGCAGTATTTT. As protein: CRASGADDGTDTQYF.

This clonotype was seen ten or more times. The gene calls are TRBV28 and TRBJ2-1; no clear D. V dropped 8 bases and J dropped 0 bases, with 8 bases sitting between them. The CDR3 is made up of 13 amino acids. Germline V gives CDR1 MDHEN, CDR2 SYDVKM. CDR3 loop: CASLRLSYNEQFF. CDR3 coding DNA: TGTGCCAGCCTTCGACTCTCCTACAATGAGCAGTTCTTC.

This chain joins TRBV20-1 and TRBJ2-3; TRBD1 might be the D (6 bases). Trimming took off 0 bases at V and 3 bases at J, with 7 bases between the two ends. CDR1 and CDR2 from the germline V gene are DFQATT and SNEGSKA (reference sequence). The CDR3 has 13 residues. CDR3 DNA: TGCAGTGCTAGAGATACAGGGACAGATACGCAGTATTTT. Translation gives CSARDTGTDTQYF.

This clonotype was recorded at least ten times. The rearrangement links TRBV28 to TRBJ2-3, with a possible D match to TRBD1 (6 bases). Trimming left V 4 bases short and J 2 bases short, with 16 bases between. The CDR3 loop spans 16 amino acids. CDR1 MDHEN and CDR2 SYDVKM come from the germline V gene. The CDR3 loop reads CASSSRRTEFTDTQYF. The DNA of the CDR3 is TGTGCCAGCAGTTCGAGACGGACAGAATTCACAGATACGCAGTATTTT.

This rearrangement joins TRBV28 to TRBJ1-1; D ambiguous. Germline-derived CDR1 and CDR2 are MDHEN and SYDVKM. V gave up 5 bases and J gave up 6 bases, with 7 bases separating them. The CDR3 sequence is 11 residues long. In nucleotides, the CDR3 is TGTGCCAGCAGTAATGAAGCTGAAGCTTTCTTT. Its translation: CASSNEAEAFF.

This chain links TRBV20-1 with TRBJ2-5, with 14 bases lining up with TRBD2. The CDR3 extends over 21 amino acids. The J segment lost 5 bases and the V segment lost 0 bases, leaving 20 bases of the junction unmatched. CDR1 DFQATT and CDR2 SNEGSKA come from the germline V gene (reference sequence). The CDR3 DNA sequence: TGCAGTGCTAGAGAGGCGGGACTAGCGGGAGCCGCCATGGCTCTCATGGAGACCCAGTACTTC. This codes for CSAREAGLAGAAMALMETQYF.

This clonotype was observed a few times. V is TRBV29-1 and J is TRBJ2-1, with D possibly matching TRBD1 (5 bases). The V and J ends lost 1 base and 3 bases respectively, with 7 bases between them. CDR1 is SQVTM, CDR2 ANQGSEA, per germline. The CDR3 spans 13 residues. The DNA of the CDR3 is TGCAGCGTTGAAGGACAGCTCTACAATGAGCAGTTCTTC. This encodes CSVEGQLYNEQFF.

The gene calls are TRBV12-3 or TRBV12-4 and TRBJ2-1; D is uncertain. This CDR3 has 13 residues. Trimming stripped 8 bases from V and 5 bases from J, with 13 bases between. In DNA, the CDR3 is TGTGCCAGCCGACCTATGGGTCACAATGAGCAGTTCTTC. Translating gives CASRPMGHNEQFF.

This clonotype was recorded a few times. The rearrangement links TRBV7-9 to TRBJ2-3, with 7 bases matching TRBD1. The V gene's germline CDR1 is SEHNR and CDR2 FQNEAQ (reference sequence). This CDR3 region has 15 residues. The V and J ends lost 4 bases and 1 base, in that order; junction bases with no gene match: 5. DNA for the CDR3: TGTGCCAGCAGCTACAACAGGGGTGGCACAGATACGCAGTATTTT. Translation: CASSYNRGGTDTQYF. The full variable domain, in which reference TRBV7-9 and TRBJ2-3 provide the parts outside the CDR3, is DTGVSQNPRHKITKRGQNVTFRCDPISEHNRLYWYRQTLGQGPEFLTYFQNEAQLEKSRLLSDRFSAERPKGSFSTLEIQRTEQGDSAMYLCASSYNRGGTDTQYFGPGTRLTVL.

This chain joins TRBV5-4 and TRBJ2-1, with 7 nucleotides matching TRBD1. The CDR3 contains 16 residues. Germline-derived CDR1 and CDR2 are SGHNT and YYREEE (reference sequence). The ends lost 4 bases at V and 0 bases at J; junction bases unmatched: 7. Written as DNA, the CDR3 is TGTGCCAGCAGCCTTACGACAGGGAGCTCCTACAATGAGCAGTTCTTC. The encoded protein is CASSLTTGSSYNEQFF.

In this sample, this clonotype turned up a few times. The chain links TRBV7-2 to TRBJ2-1; 9 bases align to TRBD2. The germline CDR1 and CDR2 sequences are SGHTA and FQGNSA. The junction had 13 bases not matched to a gene; V was cut back by 4 bases and J by 9 bases. CDR3 length: 16 amino acids. The CDR3 coding sequence is TGTGCCAGCAGCTCCCTAAGGGGACTAGCCGGAGGTGAGCAGTTCTTC. Residues: CASSSLRGLAGGEQFF.

The table lists this clonotype with a few counts. The chain couples TRBV29-1 to TRBJ2-6; D remains unclear. The CDR3 is 13 amino acids. Trimming removed 5 bases from V and 0 bases from J, with 5 bases in between. Per the germline V gene, CDR1 is SQVTM and CDR2 is ANQGSEA. The CDR3 protein is CSVSISGANVLTF. The CDR3 nucleotides read TGCAGCGTTTCAATCTCTGGGGCCAACGTCCTGACTTTC. The full variable domain, with the rest looked up from reference TRBV29-1 and TRBJ2-6, is SAVISQKPSRDICQRGTSLTIQCQVDSQVTMMFWYRQQPGQSLTLIATANQGSEATYESGFVIDKFPISRPNLTFSTLTVSNMSPEDSSIYLCSVSISGANVLTFGAGSRLTVL.

This chain uses TRBV5-1 with TRBJ1-5; possible D gene TRBD1, 6 bases. The V gene's germline CDR1 is SGHRS and CDR2 YFSETQ. CDR3 length: 15 amino acids. V was shortened by 4 bases and J by 0 bases, with 11 bases between the two germline ends. The CDR3 loop reads CASSPAGASNQPQHF. The CDR3 nucleotides read TGCGCCAGCAGCCCCGCGGGGGCTAGCAATCAGCCCCAGCATTTT.

This chain joins TRBV3-1 and TRBJ2-1; 15 positions agree with TRBD2. The CDR3 is made up of 18 amino acids. Trimming at V came to 2 bases and at J to 6 bases, leaving 8 bases not matched to a gene. Germline V gene sequence: CDR1 LGHDT, CDR2 YNNKEL (reference sequence). The CDR3 DNA reads TGTGCCAGCAGCCAATTCTCCGTGGGACTAGCGGGAGGCAATGAGCAGTTCTTC. It is translated as CASSQFSVGLAGGNEQFF.

This clonotype was observed many times. The chain is built from TRBV10-3 and TRBJ2-7, with a possible D match to TRBD2 (5 bases). V was cut by 3 bases and J by 4 bases, with 7 bases left in between. The CDR3 loop spans 12 amino acids. Germline lookup yields CDR1 ENHRY and CDR2 SYGVKD. The CDR3 reads CAISERGYEQYF. DNA of the CDR3: TGTGCCATCAGTGAACGGGGTTACGAGCAGTACTTC.